Listed below are T cell receptor beta chains from one sample, sequenced in a study of shared clonotypes between healthy human individuals. The assay was immunoSEQ multiplex PCR, and TCRdb's table has in-frame clones only and misses some. The sample has millions of clones, about 95% seen once; the top ten hold around 1.1%. The source material was naive CD8+ T cells sorted from blood. These receptors all come from a man aged 18 to 30 in good health. Each CDR3 is given with its conserved first and last residue. The order of the fields is clone size, D gene, V gene, J gene, CDR3 protein. D genes are given only for firm matches. Some rows mark clone size as missing; the rest say once, few, many or name a class of expanded clone.

NA,NA,TRBV7-7,TRBJ2-5,CASSPNRYQETQYF
NA,TRBD2,TRBV29-1,TRBJ2-5,CSVGGLAALETQYF
NA,NA,TRBV6-1,TRBJ1-5,CASREGYSNQPQHF
NA,NA,TRBV9,TRBJ1-1,CASSVARVSTEAFF
NA,NA,TRBV11-2,TRBJ2-7,CASSLGRGASYEQYF
NA,NA,TRBV7-2,TRBJ1-3,CASRPGRYSGNTIYF
NA,TRBD1,TRBV29-1,TRBJ1-1,CSVEEDGTGSTEAFF
NA,TRBD1,TRBV2,TRBJ1-3,CASSEAPPGQGVATIYF
few,TRBD2,TRBV9,TRBJ2-1,CASSVSLAGDHSYNEQFF
NA,NA,TRBV6-5,TRBJ1-1,CASSYSGTSNTEAFF
NA,NA,TRBV2,TRBJ2-6,CASEFLSGANVLTF
once,NA,TRBV21-1,TRBJ2-7,CASCSKASYEQYF
NA,TRBD1,TRBV27,TRBJ1-2,CASSPGTGVTNYGYTF
NA,NA,TRBV2,TRBJ1-1,CASSDRTVRLTEAFF
NA,NA,TRBV7-9,TRBJ1-1,CASSFPGDFTNTEAFF
NA,TRBD2,TRBV29-1,TRBJ2-3,CSVESGSGGLDTQYF
NA,TRBD1,TRBV11-2,TRBJ2-1,CASTSGGSYNEQFF
NA,TRBD1,TRBV2,TRBJ1-1,CASSFSRTGGKAEAFF
NA,NA,TRBV9,TRBJ2-3,CASSVVGTPDTQYF
NA,TRBD1,TRBV15,TRBJ2-1,CATSRDLGTGLNEQFF
NA,NA,TRBV2,TRBJ1-3,CASSGGLDSGNTIYF
NA,NA,TRBV6-1,TRBJ2-4,CASREDLAKNIQYF
NA,NA,TRBV28,TRBJ1-1,CASSHNMNTEAFF
once,TRBD2,TRBV10-3,TRBJ2-4,CATRSGGDPVAKNIQYF
NA,NA,TRBV27,TRBJ1-4,CASSPWGALHNEKLFF
NA,TRBD1,TRBV11-2,TRBJ2-7,CASSPEMTGAAYEQYF
NA,TRBD2,TRBV2,TRBJ2-2,CASSGLAGDTGELFF
NA,NA,TRBV9,TRBJ2-3,CASSEAGSADTQYF
NA,TRBD2,TRBV30,TRBJ2-1,CAWSVTGGAYNEQFF
NA,NA,TRBV11-2,TRBJ2-1,CASSFDPGVNEQFF